This TCR beta chain is drawn from a study of cytomegalovirus exposure and HLA in healthy donors. The wider study: Falling in the Caucasian-associated ancestry cluster were about 80% of under 450 genotyped donors. Points from the study as a whole: Earlier analysis yielded a pattern in which most TCR beta V segments were productive about 87% or about 30% of the time.

Notes on this clone: Its matching antigen is unknown.

Germline V CDR1 and CDR2: MNHEY, SMNVEV (reference sequence). The CDR3 has 18 residues. Trimming at V came to 4 bases and at J to 2 bases, leaving 11 bases not matched to a gene. The PCR contained 60 Vbeta and 13 Jbeta primers. As originally analysed: Around 11 million shared chains were among around 80 million unique TCR beta chains counted in a later analysis. Data came from immunoSEQ multiplex PCR; TCRdb stores just in-frame clones and leaves some out. For V, J and clone size, that table is used; D and trimming come from the DNA. Of some 180,000 clones detected, 65% to 80% appear once; the ten largest clones hold approximately 4.4%.

The clonotype was recovered from a woman aged 25 to 45 in good health and CMV-seropositive. The chain employs TRBV27 and TRBJ1-5; 10 bases agree with TRBD1. The sequenced sample consisted of PBMCs. The CDR3 is CASSSGQGMGYGNQPQHF. CDR3 DNA sequence: TGTGCCAGCAGTTCGGGACAGGGGATGGGATATGGCAATCAGCCCCAGCATTTT.